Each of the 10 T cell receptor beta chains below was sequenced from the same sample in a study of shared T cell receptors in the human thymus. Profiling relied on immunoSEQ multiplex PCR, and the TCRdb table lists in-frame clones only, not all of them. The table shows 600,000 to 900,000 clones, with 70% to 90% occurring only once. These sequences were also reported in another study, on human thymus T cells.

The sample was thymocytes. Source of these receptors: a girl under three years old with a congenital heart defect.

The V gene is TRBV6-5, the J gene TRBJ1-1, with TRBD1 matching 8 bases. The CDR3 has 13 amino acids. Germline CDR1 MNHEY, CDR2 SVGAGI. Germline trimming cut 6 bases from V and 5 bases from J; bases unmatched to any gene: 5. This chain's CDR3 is CASSRTGRTEAFF. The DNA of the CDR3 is TGTGCCAGCAGCAGGACAGGGAGGACTGAAGCTTTCTTT.

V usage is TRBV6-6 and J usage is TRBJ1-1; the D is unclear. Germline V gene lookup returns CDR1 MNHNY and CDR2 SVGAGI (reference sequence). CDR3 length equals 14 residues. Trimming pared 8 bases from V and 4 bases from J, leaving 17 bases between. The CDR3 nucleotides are TGTGCCAGCGGAACCTCCCGGCGGTCCACTGAAGCTTTCTTT. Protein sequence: CASGTSRRSTEAFF.

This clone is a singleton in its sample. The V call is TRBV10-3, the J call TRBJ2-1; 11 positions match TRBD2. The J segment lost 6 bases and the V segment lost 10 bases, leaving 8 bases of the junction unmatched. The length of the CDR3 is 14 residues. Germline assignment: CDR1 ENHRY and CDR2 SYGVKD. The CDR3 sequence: CATIAGGPGNEQFF. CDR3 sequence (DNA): TGTGCCACTATAGCGGGGGGGCCTGGCAATGAGCAGTTCTTC.

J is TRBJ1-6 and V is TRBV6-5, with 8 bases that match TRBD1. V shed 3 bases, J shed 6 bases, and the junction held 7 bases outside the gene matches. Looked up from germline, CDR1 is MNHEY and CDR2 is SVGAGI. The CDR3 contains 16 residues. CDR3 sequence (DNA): TGTGCCAGCAGTTATTGTTTGGGGACAGGTAATTCACCCCTCCACTTT. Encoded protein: CASSYCLGTGNSPLHF.

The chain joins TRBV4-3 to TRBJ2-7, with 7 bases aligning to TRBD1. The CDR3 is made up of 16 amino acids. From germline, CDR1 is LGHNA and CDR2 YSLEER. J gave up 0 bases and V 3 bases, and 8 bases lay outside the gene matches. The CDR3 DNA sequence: TGCGCCAGCAGCCAGGCCGCGACAGGGAGCTCCTACGAGCAGTACTTC. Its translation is CASSQAATGSSYEQYF.

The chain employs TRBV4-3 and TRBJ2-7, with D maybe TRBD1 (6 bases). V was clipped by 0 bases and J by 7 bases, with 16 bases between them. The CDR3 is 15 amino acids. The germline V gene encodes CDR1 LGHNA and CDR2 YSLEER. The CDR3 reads CASSQDRRGSGEQYF. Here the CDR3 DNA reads TGCGCCAGCAGCCAAGATCGCAGGGGTTCTGGAGAGCAGTACTTC.

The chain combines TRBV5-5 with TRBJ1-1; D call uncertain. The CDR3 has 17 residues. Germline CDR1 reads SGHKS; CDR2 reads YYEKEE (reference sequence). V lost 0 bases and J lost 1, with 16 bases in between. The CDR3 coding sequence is TGTGCCAGCAGCTTGGTGCCCGACGGAACAGCGAACACTGAAGCTTTCTTT. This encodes CASSLVPDGTANTEAFF.

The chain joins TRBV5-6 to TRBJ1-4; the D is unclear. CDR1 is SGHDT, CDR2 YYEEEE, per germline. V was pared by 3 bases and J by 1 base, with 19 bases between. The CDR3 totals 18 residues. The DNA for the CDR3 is TGTGCCAGCAGCTACCGGGAAGGAAGGTTAGGAACTAATGAAAAACTGTTTTTT. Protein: CASSYREGRLGTNEKLFF.

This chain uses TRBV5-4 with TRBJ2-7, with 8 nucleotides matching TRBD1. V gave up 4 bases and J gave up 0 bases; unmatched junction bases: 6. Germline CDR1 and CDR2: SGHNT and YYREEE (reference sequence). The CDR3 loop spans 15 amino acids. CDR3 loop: CASSPRDRPSYEQYF. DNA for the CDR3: TGTGCCAGCAGCCCAAGGGACAGGCCCTCCTACGAGCAGTACTTC.

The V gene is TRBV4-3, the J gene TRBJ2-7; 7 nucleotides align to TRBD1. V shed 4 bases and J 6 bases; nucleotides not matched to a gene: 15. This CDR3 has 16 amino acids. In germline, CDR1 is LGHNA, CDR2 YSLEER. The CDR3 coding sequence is TGCGCCAGCAGCCGCAGGGGGTCTCGAGTCCCTTCCGAGCAGTACTTC. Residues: CASSRRGSRVPSEQYF.